One sample yielded the 24 T cell receptor beta chains listed below, sequenced in a study of blood T cell repertoires in COVID-19. Sequencing was performed with immunoSEQ multiplex PCR; in TCRdb, only in-frame clones are kept and a portion is missing. The sample consists of tens of thousands of clones, over 70% of them appearing once. Sequencing was performed on peripheral blood. The receptors here all came from a human donor in a cohort sampled during active COVID-19.

The chain employs TRBV7-2 and TRBJ2-5; 10 bases align to TRBD2. The germline V gene has CDR1 SGHTA and CDR2 FQGNSA. V gave up 5 bases and J gave up 5 bases; unmatched junction bases: 2. The CDR3 loop spans 13 amino acids. The CDR3 here is CASSPGLAETQYF. CDR3 nucleotides: TGTGCCAGCAGCCCGGGACTAGCGGAGACCCAGTACTTC.

The chain has TRBV6-5 and TRBJ2-7; 7 bases fit TRBD1. Trimming cost V 6 bases and J 5 bases; bases outside gene matches: 7. CDR1 and CDR2 (germline): MNHEY, SVGAGI. The length of the CDR3 is 13 residues. The CDR3 sequence: CASRTGKENEQYF. CDR3 nucleotide sequence: TGTGCCAGCAGGACAGGGAAAGAGAACGAGCAGTACTTC.

The V and J genes are TRBV3-1 (or the pseudogene TRBV3-2) and TRBJ2-1, with TRBD2 matching 10 bases. Germline V gene lookup returns CDR1 LGHDT and CDR2 YNNKEL (reference sequence). V lost 0 bases to trimming and J lost 5 bases; unmatched junction nucleotides: 7. CDR3 size: 17 residues. In nucleotides, the CDR3 is TGTGCCAGCAGCCAAGATGAAGCGGGAGGGCCCCACAATGAGCAGTTCTTC. It specifies CASSQDEAGGPHNEQFF.

The CDR3 is CASSRRTSGTKNEQFF. The CDR3 DNA follows: TGTGCCAGCAGCCGACGGACTAGCGGGACCAAGAATGAGCAGTTCTTC. The chain has TRBV4-2 and TRBJ2-1; 12 bases agree with TRBD2. The junction had 8 bases not matched to a gene; V was cut back by 4 bases and J by 7 bases. CDR1 and CDR2 (germline): LGHNA, YNFKEQ. The CDR3 runs 16 residues.

This sequence joins TRBV7-6 and TRBJ1-1; 7 bases are a match to TRBD1. The germline V gene has CDR1 SGHVS and CDR2 FNYEAQ. The CDR3 is made up of 15 amino acids. After removal of 10 bases from V and 0 bases from J, the junction contained 11 bases not matched to a gene. The chain's CDR3 is CATSPGTAMNTEAFF. CDR3 coding DNA: TGTGCCACGTCACCCGGGACAGCCATGAACACTGAAGCTTTCTTT.

This clone has at least ten counts. V gene TRBV24-1 combines with J gene TRBJ2-1, with 8 bases matching TRBD1. Germline V gene lookup returns CDR1 KGHDR and CDR2 SFDVKD. The CDR3 totals 20 residues. Trimming removed 7 bases from V and 0 bases from J; junction bases left unmatched: 19. CDR3 coding DNA: TGTGCCACCAGCATAAGTCAGGTCAGGGGGCCTATCAGCTCCTACAATGAGCAGTTCTTC. Its translation: CATSISQVRGPISSYNEQFF.

The chain links TRBV30 to TRBJ2-5, with 8 nucleotides matching TRBD2. Germline lookup yields CDR1 GTSNPN and CDR2 SVGIG (reference sequence). CDR3 length equals 14 residues. V was pared by 8 bases and J by 1 base, with 9 bases of the junction left unmatched. The CDR3 reads CALRASGSQETQYF. In nucleotides, the CDR3 is TGTGCCCTCCGCGCTAGCGGGTCCCAAGAGACCCAGTACTTC.

This clone was found a few times. This chain connects TRBV6-5 to TRBJ2-7; D may be TRBD1 (5 bases). This CDR3 is 13 amino acids long. The V gene lost 3 bases and the J gene lost 4 bases, with 10 bases spanning the gap. CDR1 and CDR2 (germline): MNHEY, SVGAGI. CDR3 in DNA: TGTGCCAGCAGTTATTTCGACAGTTACGAGCAGTACTTC. Its translation: CASSYFDSYEQYF.

This chain connects TRBV10-3 to TRBJ2-2; TRBD2 aligns across 7 bases. The CDR3 extends over 13 amino acids. Germline CDR1 reads ENHRY; CDR2 reads SYGVKD. V was clipped by 11 bases and J by 1 base; unmatched bases: 4. The CDR3 DNA sequence: TGTGCCGCCGGGACTATGAACACCGGGGAGCTGTTTTTT. Its translation is CAAGTMNTGELFF.

The chain uses TRBV5-8 and TRBJ1-5, with 9 bases lining up with TRBD1. Germline CDR1 SGHTS, CDR2 YDEGEE. The CDR3 is made up of 14 amino acids. V dropped 5 bases and J dropped 5; count of bases not matched to a gene: 5. The DNA of the CDR3 is TGTGCCAGCAGTGCCGGGACAGGGCATCAGCCCCAGCATTTT. Its protein is CASSAGTGHQPQHF.

The chain combines TRBV3-1 (or the pseudogene TRBV3-2) with TRBJ1-2, with D possibly matching TRBD1 (6 bases). V lost 0 bases to trimming and J lost 4 bases, with 12 bases between them. The CDR3 covers 15 residues. Germline assignment: CDR1 LGHDT and CDR2 YNNKEL (reference sequence). In nucleotides, the CDR3 is TGTGCCAGCAGCCAAGATACAGGGAGGGGCTATGGCTACACCTTC. It specifies CASSQDTGRGYGYTF.

This clone was seen a handful of times. V usage is TRBV18 and J usage is TRBJ1-5; D gene uncertain. The V end was cut by 5 bases, the J end by 3 bases, with 14 bases between. The CDR3 contains 15 residues. Germline CDR1 reads KGHSH; CDR2 reads LQKENI. The CDR3 here is CASSSNVGANQPQHF. The CDR3 DNA reads TGTGCCAGCTCATCCAACGTGGGAGCCAATCAGCCCCAGCATTTT.

The chain employs TRBV6-5 and TRBJ2-3, with 7 bases fitting TRBD1. The CDR3 has 14 amino acids. J gave up 5 bases and V 2 bases, and 4 bases lay outside the gene matches. CDR1 is MNHEY, CDR2 SVGAGI, per germline. The chain's CDR3 is CASSYAHRGDTQYF. In DNA form, the CDR3 reads TGTGCCAGCAGTTACGCCCACAGGGGAGATACGCAGTATTTT.

This clone was seen a few times. The chain combines TRBV5-1 with TRBJ2-5; 7 bases map to TRBD1. V shed 4 bases, J shed 3 bases, and the junction held 12 bases outside the gene matches. This CDR3 has 16 amino acids. The V gene's germline CDR1 is SGHRS and CDR2 YFSETQ. This CDR3 is CASSPGTAQVKETQYF. CDR3 DNA: TGCGCCAGCAGCCCGGGGACAGCCCAGGTGAAAGAGACCCAGTACTTC.

The V and J genes are TRBV4-2 and TRBJ1-2; 10 bases fit TRBD1. The CDR3 contains 19 residues. Unmatched junction bases numbered 15, after V lost 2 bases and J lost 3 bases. Germline V gene data show CDR1 as LGHNA and CDR2 as YNFKEQ. CDR3 loop: CASSQIVGTGVGSDYGYTF. The DNA of the CDR3 is TGTGCCAGCAGCCAAATTGTGGGGACAGGGGTGGGGTCCGACTATGGCTACACCTTC.

This chain joins TRBV28 and TRBJ1-5; weak D call: TRBD1 (5 bases). The CDR3 has 15 residues. The germline gives CDR1 MDHEN, CDR2 SYDVKM. V dropped 2 bases and J dropped 7 bases, with 15 bases sitting between them. DNA for the CDR3: TGTGCCAGCAGTTTAATATCGCAGGGCGAACAGCCCCAGCATTTT. The encoded protein is CASSLISQGEQPQHF.

Only one count was recorded for this clone. The V gene is TRBV19, the J gene TRBJ1-4; tentative D call: TRBD1 (6 bases). V was clipped by 4 bases and J by 6 bases, with 9 bases between them. From germline, CDR1 is LNHDA and CDR2 SQIVND (reference sequence). CDR3 length equals 13 residues. The CDR3 sequence is CASSNRVYEKLFF. The CDR3 DNA sequence: TGTGCCAGTAGTAACAGGGTTTATGAAAAACTGTTTTTT.

This chain joins TRBV6-2 or TRBV6-3 and TRBJ2-3, with 7 bases aligning to TRBD1. The CDR3 runs to 13 residues. The V gene end was trimmed by 5 bases and the J gene end by 5 bases; junction bases not matched to a gene: 4. Germline values: CDR1 MNHEY, CDR2 SVGEGT. The CDR3 DNA is TGTGCCAGCAGTAGGGGACAGCGAGATACGCAGTATTTT. Translation: CASSRGQRDTQYF.

The chain employs TRBV10-2 and TRBJ2-1; 14 positions match TRBD2. The CDR3 contains 13 residues. Germline assignment: CDR1 WSHSY and CDR2 SAAADI. J was trimmed by 7 bases and V by 10 bases; bases with no gene match: 3. CDR3 region: CATRTSGGNEQFF. CDR3 sequence (DNA): TGCGCCACCCGGACTAGCGGGGGGAATGAGCAGTTCTTC.

The sample holds one count of this clone. CDR3 protein: CATSRELLRGAIKIEAFF. The CDR3 DNA reads TGTGCCACCAGCAGAGAATTGTTACGGGGGGCCATAAAAATTGAAGCTTTCTTT. The chain joins TRBV15 to TRBJ1-1; D possibly corresponds to TRBD1 (6 bases). Trimming removed 0 bases from V and 7 bases from J, with 24 bases in between. The CDR3 is made up of 18 amino acids. CDR1 is LNHNV and CDR2 is YYDKDF in the germline V gene (reference sequence).

This chain uses TRBV6-1 with TRBJ2-3, with D unclear. Germline lookup yields CDR1 MNHNS and CDR2 SASEGT. Trimming cost V 0 bases and J 0 bases, with 4 bases left between them. The CDR3 contains 14 residues. DNA for the CDR3: TGTGCCAGCAGTGAAGCGGGCAGCACAGATACGCAGTATTTT. Translation gives CASSEAGSTDTQYF.

The chain joins TRBV2 to TRBJ2-2; a weak D match, TRBD1 (5 bases). The CDR3 has 14 amino acids. V shed 7 bases and J shed 0 bases, with 9 bases lying between them. CDR1 is SNHLY, CDR2 FYNNEI, per germline. CDR3 in DNA: TGTGCCAGCAAACAGGCCCCGAACACCGGGGAGCTGTTTTTT. It translates to CASKQAPNTGELFF.

The chain joins TRBV28 to TRBJ2-1; D is possibly TRBD1 (6 bases). Germline-derived CDR1 and CDR2 are MDHEN and SYDVKM. V was clipped by 6 bases and J by 10 bases, with 10 bases between them. The CDR3 covers 11 residues. CDR3 in amino acids: CASSRDREQFF. The CDR3 nucleotides are TGTGCCAGCAGCCGCGACAGGGAGCAGTTCTTC.

The chain employs TRBV4-2 and TRBJ2-5, with TRBD2 as a possible D gene (6 bases). The CDR3 runs to 15 residues. The V and J ends lost 0 bases and 4 bases respectively, with 12 bases between them. CDR1 LGHNA and CDR2 YNFKEQ come from the germline V gene. This CDR3 reads CASSQEGKGGETQYF. CDR3 coding DNA: TGTGCCAGCAGCCAAGAAGGGAAGGGAGGAGAGACCCAGTACTTC.